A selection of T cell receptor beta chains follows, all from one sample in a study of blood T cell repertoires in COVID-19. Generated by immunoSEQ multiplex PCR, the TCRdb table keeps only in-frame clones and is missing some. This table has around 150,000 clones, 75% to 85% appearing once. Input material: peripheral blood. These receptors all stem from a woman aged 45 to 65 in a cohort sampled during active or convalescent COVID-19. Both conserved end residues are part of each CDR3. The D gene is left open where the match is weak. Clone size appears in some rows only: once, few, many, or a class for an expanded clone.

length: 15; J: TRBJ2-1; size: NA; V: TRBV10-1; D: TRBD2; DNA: TGCGCCAGCAGTGGAGTTCGGGGGGGATCAAATGAGCAGTTCTTC; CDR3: CASSGVRGGSNEQFF
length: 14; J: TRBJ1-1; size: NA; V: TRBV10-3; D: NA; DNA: TGTGCCATCAGTGATAGGGGGGGGAACACTGAAGCTTTCTTT; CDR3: CAISDRGGNTEAFF
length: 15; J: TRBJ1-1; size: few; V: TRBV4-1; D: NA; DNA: TGCGCCAGCAGCCTGATTAGCGGTTCGGGCACTGAAGCTTTCTTT; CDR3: CASSLISGSGTEAFF
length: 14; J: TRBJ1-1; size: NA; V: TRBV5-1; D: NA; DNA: TGCGCCAGCAGCTTGGGGGGCGCAGTCACTGAAGCTTTCTTT; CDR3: CASSLGGAVTEAFF
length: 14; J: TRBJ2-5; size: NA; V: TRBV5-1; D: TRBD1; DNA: TGCGCCAGCAGCCAGGACAGGGCTCAAGAGACCCAGTACTTC; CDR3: CASSQDRAQETQYF
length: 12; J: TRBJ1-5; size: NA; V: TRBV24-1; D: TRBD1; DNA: TGTGCCACCGGACAGGGAAATCAGCCCCAGCATTTT; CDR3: CATGQGNQPQHF
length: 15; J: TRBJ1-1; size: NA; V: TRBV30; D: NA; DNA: TGTGCCTGGATCTTAGTGGCGGGGAAGTTCTCTGAAGCTTTCTTT; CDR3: CAWILVAGKFSEAFF
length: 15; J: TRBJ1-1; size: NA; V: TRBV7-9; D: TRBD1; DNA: TGTGCCAGCAGCCCCAGGGGGGTTTGGGTCGCTGAAGCTTTCTTT; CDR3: CASSPRGVWVAEAFF
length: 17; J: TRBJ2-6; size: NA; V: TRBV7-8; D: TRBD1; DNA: TGTGCCAGCAGGTCGGTTGGGACAGCTGCTGGGGCCAACGTCCTGACTTTC; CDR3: CASRSVGTAAGANVLTF
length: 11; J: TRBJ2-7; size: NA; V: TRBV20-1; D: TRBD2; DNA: TGCAGTGCCAATAGCGGGTACGAGCAGTACTTC; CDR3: CSANSGYEQYF
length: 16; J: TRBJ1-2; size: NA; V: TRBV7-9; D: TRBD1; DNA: TGTGCCAGCAGCGACACCCTGGACAGGGGTGGCTATGGCTACACCTTC; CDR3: CASSDTLDRGGYGYTF